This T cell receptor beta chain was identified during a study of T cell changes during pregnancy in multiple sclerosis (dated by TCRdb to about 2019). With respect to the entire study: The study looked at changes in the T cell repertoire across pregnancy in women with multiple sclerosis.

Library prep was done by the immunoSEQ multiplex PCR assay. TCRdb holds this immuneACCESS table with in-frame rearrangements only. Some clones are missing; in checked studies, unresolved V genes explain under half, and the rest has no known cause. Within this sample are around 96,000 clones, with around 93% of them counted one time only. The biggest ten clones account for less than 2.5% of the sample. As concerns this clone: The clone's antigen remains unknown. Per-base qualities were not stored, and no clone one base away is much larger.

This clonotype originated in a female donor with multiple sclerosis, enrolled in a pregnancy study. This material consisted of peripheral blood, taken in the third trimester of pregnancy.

The bases read TGTGCCAGCAGCTCGGAAGGGTTCAGGGGTTCATACGAGCAGTACTTC. Its translation reads: CASSSEGFRGSYEQYF. The rearranged segments are TRBV5-6 and TRBJ2-7; 6 matching bases give a weak D call of TRBD1. The CDR3 runs 16 amino acids, cysteine and phenylalanine included. Solely the CDR3 DNA is kept, with 48 bases framed from the first base. Taken from the germline V gene, the CDR1 and CDR2 loops are SGHDT and YYEEEE. The junction carries 20 bases between V and J, which are trimmed by 3 bases and 4 bases respectively.